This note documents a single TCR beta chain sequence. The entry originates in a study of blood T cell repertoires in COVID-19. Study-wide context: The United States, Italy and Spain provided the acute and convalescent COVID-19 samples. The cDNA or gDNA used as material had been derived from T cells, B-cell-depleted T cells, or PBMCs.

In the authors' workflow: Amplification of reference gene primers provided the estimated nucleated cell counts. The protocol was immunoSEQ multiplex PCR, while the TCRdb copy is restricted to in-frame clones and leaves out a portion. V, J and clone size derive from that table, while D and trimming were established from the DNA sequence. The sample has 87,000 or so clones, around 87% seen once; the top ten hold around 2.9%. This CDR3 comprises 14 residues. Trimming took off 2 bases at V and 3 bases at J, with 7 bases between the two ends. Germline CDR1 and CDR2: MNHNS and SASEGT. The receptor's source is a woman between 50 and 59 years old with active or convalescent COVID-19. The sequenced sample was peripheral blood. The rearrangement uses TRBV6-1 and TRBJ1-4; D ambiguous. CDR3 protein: CASSESTANEKLFF. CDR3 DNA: TGTGCCAGCAGTGAAAGCACAGCTAATGAAAAACTGTTTTTT.